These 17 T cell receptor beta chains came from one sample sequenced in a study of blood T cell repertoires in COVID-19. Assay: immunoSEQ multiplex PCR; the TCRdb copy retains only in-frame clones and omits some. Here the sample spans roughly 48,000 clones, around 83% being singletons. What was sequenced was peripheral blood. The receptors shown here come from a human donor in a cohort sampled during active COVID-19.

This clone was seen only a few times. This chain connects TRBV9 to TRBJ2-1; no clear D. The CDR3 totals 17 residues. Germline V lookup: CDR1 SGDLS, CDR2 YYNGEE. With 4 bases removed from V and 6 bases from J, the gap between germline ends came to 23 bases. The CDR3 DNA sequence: TGTGCCAGCAGCCCGTCCTTATCAGGTGCCGCCCGCAATGAGCAGTTCTTC. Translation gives CASSPSLSGAARNEQFF.

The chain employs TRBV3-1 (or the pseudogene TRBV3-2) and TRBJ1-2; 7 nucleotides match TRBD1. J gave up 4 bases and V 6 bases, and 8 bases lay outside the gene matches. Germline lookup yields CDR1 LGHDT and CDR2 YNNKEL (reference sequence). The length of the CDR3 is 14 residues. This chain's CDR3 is CASRSAGTAYGYTF. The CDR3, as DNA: TGTGCCAGCAGATCCGCCGGGACAGCCTATGGCTACACCTTC.

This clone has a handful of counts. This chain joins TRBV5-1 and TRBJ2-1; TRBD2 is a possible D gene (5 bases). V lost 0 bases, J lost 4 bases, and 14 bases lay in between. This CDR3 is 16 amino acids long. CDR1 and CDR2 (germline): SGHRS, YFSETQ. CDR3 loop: CASSLEVSGGYNEQFF. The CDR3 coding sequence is TGCGCCAGCAGCTTGGAGGTTAGTGGCGGGTACAATGAGCAGTTCTTC.

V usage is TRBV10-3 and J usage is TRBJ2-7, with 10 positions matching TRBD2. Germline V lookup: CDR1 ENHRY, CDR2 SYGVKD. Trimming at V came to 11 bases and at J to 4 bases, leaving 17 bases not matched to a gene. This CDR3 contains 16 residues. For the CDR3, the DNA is TGTGCCCCGCCCTGCTCCAGCGGGGGGGCGAGATACGAGCAGTACTTC. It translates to CAPPCSSGGARYEQYF.

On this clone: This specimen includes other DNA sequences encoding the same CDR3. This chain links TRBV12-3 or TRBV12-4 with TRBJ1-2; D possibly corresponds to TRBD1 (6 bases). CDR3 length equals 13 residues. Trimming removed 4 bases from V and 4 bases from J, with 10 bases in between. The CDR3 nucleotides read TGTGCCAGCAGTTCGAGGACAGCCTATGGCTACACCTTC. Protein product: CASSSRTAYGYTF.

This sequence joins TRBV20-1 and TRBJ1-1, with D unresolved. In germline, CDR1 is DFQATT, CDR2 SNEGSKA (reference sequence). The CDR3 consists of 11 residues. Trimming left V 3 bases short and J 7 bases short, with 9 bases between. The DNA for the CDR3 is TGCAGTGCTAGTTTACAAATTGAAGCTTTCTTT. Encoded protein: CSASLQIEAFF.

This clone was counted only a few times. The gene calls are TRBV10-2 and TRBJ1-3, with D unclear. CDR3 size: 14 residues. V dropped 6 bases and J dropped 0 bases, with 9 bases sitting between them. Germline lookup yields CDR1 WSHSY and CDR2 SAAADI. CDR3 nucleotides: TGCGCCAGCAGAGGTACTATCTCTGGAAACACCATATATTTT. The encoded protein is CASRGTISGNTIYF.

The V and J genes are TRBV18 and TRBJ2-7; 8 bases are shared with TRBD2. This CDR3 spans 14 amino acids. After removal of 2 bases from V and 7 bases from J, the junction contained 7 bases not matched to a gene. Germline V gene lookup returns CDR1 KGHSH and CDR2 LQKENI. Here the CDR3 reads CASSPKTSAGEQYF. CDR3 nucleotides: TGTGCCAGCTCACCAAAGACTAGCGCGGGAGAGCAGTACTTC.

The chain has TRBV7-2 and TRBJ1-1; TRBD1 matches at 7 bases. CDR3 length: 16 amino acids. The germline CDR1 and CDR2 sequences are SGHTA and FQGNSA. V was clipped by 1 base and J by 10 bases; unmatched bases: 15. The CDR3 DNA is TGTGCCAGCAGCTTAGGTGCCAACAGGGGACAAGGCGCAGCTTTCTTT. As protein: CASSLGANRGQGAAFF.

CDR3 in DNA: TGCGCCAGCAGTGCGTCTGGACAGGGGTTATTGGGGCAGTACTTC. Encoded protein: CASSASGQGLLGQYF. This chain connects TRBV10-1 to TRBJ2-7, with TRBD1 matching over 9 bases. Per germline, CDR1 WNHNN and CDR2 SYGVQD (reference sequence). The V segment lost 4 bases and the J segment 9 bases; nucleotides outside the gene matches: 13. The CDR3 consists of 15 residues.

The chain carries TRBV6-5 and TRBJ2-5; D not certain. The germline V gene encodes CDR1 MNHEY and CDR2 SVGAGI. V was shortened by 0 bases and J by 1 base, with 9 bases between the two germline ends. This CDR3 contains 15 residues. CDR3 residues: CASSYSQAGQETQYF. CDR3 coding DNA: TGTGCCAGCAGTTACTCTCAGGCAGGCCAAGAGACCCAGTACTTC.

The CDR3 protein is CASSQEGLAGAYNEQFF. CDR3 bases: TGCGCCAGCAGCCAAGAGGGTCTAGCGGGGGCCTACAATGAGCAGTTCTTC. The J gene is TRBJ2-1, the V gene TRBV4-1; 10 bases line up with TRBD2. Germline V gives CDR1 MGHRA, CDR2 YSYEKL. With V trimmed by 0 bases and J by 2 bases, 4 bases remained unmatched. This CDR3 region has 17 residues.

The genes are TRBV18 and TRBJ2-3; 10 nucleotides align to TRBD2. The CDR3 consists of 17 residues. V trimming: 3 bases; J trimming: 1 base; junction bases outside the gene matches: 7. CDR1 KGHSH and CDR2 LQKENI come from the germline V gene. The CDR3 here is CASSPSRTSGRTDTQYF. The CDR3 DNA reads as TGTGCCAGCTCACCGAGCCGGACTAGCGGACGCACAGATACGCAGTATTTT.

CDR3 in amino acids: CASSDSRRGGGETQYF. CDR3 DNA: TGTGCCAGCAGTGACTCTAGGAGAGGGGGCGGGGAGACCCAGTACTTC. The genes are TRBV6-4 and TRBJ2-5, with TRBD1 matching 7 bases. V trimming: 0 bases; J trimming: 5 bases; junction bases outside the gene matches: 9. CDR3 length: 16 residues. Germline CDR1 reads MRHNA; CDR2 reads SNTAGT.

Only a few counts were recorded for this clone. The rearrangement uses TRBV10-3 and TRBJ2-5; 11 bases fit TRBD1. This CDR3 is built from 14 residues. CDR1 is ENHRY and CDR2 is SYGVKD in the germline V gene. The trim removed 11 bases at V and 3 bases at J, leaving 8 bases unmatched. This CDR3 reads CASGQGAGEETQYF. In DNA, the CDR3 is TGTGCCTCTGGACAGGGGGCAGGAGAAGAGACCCAGTACTTC.

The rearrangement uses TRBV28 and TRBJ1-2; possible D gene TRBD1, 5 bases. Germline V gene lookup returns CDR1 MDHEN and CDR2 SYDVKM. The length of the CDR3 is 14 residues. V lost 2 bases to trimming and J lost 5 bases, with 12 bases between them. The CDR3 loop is CASSLIAGIYGYTF. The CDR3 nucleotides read TGTGCCAGCAGTTTAATTGCAGGGATTTATGGCTACACCTTC.

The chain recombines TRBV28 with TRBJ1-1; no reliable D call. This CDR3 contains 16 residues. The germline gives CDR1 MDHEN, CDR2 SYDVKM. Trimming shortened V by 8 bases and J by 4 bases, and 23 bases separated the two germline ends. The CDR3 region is CASEPTPGKAPTEAFF. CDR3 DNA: TGTGCCAGCGAGCCTACCCCCGGGAAGGCCCCCACTGAAGCTTTCTTT.